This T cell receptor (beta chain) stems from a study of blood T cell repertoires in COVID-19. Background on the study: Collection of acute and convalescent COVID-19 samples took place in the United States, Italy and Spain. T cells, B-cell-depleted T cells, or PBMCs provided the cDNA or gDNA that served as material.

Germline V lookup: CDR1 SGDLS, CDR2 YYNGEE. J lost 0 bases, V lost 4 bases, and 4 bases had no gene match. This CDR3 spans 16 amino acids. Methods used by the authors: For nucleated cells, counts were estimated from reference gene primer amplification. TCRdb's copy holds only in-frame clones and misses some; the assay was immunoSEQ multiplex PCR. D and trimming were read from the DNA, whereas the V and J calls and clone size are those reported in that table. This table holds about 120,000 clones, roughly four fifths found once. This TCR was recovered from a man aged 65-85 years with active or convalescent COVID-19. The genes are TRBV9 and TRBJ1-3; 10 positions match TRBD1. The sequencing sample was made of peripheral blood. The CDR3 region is CASSSWTGGSGNTIYF. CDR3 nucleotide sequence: TGTGCCAGCAGCTCGTGGACAGGGGGCTCTGGAAACACCATATATTTT.